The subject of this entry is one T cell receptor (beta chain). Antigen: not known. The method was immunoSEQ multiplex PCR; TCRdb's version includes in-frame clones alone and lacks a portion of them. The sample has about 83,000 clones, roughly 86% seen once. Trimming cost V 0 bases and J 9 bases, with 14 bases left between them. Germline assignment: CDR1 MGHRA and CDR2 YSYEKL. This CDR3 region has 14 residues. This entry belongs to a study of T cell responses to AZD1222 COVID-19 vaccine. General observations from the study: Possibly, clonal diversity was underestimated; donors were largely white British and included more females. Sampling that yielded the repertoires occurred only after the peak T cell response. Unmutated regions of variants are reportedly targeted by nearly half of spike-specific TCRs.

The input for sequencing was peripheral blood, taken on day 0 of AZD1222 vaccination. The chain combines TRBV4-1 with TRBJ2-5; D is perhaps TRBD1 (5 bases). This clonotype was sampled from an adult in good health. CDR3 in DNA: TGCGCCAGCAGCCAAGATGAGTCCCAAGGGGCCCAGTACTTC. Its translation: CASSQDESQGAQYF.